This TCR beta chain is drawn from a study of blood T cell repertoires in COVID-19. Sequencing used immunoSEQ multiplex PCR; TCRdb keeps in-frame clones, though not all of them. The sample shows about 49,000 clones, under 70% of them seen only once. The CDR3 length is 15 residues. Trimming stripped 6 bases from V and 6 bases from J, with 17 bases between. Per germline, CDR1 MNHEY and CDR2 SVGAGI. The sample was peripheral blood. V and J are TRBV6-5 and TRBJ2-2; tentative D call: TRBD2 (6 bases). This receptor was taken from a woman in her seventies with acute or convalescent COVID-19. CDR3 sequence: CASSQPSDGAGELFF. The CDR3 DNA sequence: TGTGCCAGCAGCCAACCTAGCGACGGGGCCGGGGAGCTGTTTTTT.